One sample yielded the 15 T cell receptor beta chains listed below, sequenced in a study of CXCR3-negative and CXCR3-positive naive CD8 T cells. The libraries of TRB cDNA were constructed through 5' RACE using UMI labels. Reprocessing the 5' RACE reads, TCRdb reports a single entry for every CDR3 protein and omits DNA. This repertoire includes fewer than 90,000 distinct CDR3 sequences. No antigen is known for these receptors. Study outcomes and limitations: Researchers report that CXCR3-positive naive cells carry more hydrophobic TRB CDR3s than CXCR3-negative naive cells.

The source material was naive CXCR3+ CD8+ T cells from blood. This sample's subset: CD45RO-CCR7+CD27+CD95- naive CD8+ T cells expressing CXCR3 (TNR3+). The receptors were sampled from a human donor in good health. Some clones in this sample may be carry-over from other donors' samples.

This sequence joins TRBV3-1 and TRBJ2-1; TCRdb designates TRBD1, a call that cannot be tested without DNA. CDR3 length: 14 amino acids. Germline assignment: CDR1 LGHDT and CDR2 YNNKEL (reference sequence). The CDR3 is CASRGEGSYNEQFF.

The CDR3 loop is CASSLVMGEKLFF. The gene calls are TRBV7-7 and TRBJ1-4. The CDR3 contains 13 residues. In germline, CDR1 is SSHAT, CDR2 FNYEAQ (reference sequence). The whole variable domain, filled in from reference TRBV7-7 and TRBJ1-4, reads GAGVSQSPRYKVTKRGQDVTLRCDPISSHATLYWYQQALGQGPEFLTYFNYEAQPDKSGLPSDRFSAERPEGSISTLTIQRTEQRDSAMYRCASSLVMGEKLFFGSGTQLSVL.

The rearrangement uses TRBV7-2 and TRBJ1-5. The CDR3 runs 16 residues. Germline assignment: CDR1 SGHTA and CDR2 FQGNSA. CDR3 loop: CASSFGSGKGNQPQHF.

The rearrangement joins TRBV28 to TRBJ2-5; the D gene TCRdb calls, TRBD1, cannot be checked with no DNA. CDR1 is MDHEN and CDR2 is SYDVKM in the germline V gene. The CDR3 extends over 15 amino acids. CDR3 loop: CASSSGLSKGETQYF.

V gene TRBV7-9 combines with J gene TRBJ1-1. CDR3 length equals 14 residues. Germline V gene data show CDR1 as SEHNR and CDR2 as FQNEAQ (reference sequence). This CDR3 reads CASSLVAANTEAFF.

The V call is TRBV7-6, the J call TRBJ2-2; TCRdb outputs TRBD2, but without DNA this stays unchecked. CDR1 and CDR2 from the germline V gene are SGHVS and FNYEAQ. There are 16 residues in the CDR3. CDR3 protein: CASSARWRGSTGELFF.

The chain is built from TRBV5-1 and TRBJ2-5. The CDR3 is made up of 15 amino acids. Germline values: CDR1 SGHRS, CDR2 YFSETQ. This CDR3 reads CASSFEGLPEETQYF.

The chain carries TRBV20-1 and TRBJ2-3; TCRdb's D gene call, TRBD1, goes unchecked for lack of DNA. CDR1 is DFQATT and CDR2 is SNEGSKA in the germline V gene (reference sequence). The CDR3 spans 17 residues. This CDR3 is CSARDRGGGLYTDTQYF.

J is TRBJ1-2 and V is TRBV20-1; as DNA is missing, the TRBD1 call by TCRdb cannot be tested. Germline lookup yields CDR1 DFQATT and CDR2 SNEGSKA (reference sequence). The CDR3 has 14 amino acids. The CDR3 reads CSARDRGIGYGYTF.

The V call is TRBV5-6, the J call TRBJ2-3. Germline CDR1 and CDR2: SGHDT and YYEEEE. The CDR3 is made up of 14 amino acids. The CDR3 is CASSFGNSVDTQYF.

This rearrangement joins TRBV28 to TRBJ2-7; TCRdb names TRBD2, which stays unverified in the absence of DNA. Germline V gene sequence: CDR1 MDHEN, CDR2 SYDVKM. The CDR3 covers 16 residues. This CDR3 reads CASTYAGLSLMDEQYF.

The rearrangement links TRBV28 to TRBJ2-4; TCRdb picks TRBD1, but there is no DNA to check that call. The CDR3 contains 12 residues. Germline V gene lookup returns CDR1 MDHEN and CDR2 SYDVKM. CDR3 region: CATRGVKNIQYF.

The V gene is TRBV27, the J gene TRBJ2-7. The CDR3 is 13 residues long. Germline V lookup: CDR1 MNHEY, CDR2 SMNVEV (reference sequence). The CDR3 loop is CASSLKGPYEQYF.

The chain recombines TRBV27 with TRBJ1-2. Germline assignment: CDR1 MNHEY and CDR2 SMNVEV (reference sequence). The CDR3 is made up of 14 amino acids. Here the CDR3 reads CASSPSFLGYGYTF.

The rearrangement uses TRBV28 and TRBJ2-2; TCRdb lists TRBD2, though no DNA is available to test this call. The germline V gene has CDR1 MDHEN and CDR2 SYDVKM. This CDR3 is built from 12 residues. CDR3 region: CASSSEDGELFF.